These T cell receptor beta chains were read from a single sample in a study of post-analysis software for immune sequencing data. TCRdb fed the PCR reads into MiXCR, producing one record per CDR3 protein. This repertoire shows roughly 800,000 distinct CDR3 sequences, roughly 50% found once; its top ten account for approximately 4.5%. The specimen was blood. These receptors came from a girl aged 10-17 years with multiple sclerosis. Each CDR3 is given without its conserved first and last residue. Each record gives: V gene, D gene, J gene, CDR3 protein. D genes are given only for firm matches.

TRBV10-3	-	TRBJ1-2	AISESRADYGYT
TRBV7-2	-	TRBJ1-2	ASSLGSWPGVCT
TRBV6-4	TRBD2	TRBJ2-3	ATTTSGSPDTQY
TRBV20-1	-	TRBJ2-3	SARYIRAASTDTQY
TRBV10-1	-	TRBJ2-7	ASSEGIGNSYEQY
TRBV20-1	TRBD1	TRBJ2-7	SANSGQGGFYEQY
TRBV7-2	-	TRBJ1-5	ASSTGTPFSNQPQH
TRBV20-1	-	TRBJ2-3	SAPWGLSTDTQY
TRBV6-5	TRBD2	TRBJ2-7	ASSYSPGGPSYEQY
TRBV5-1	TRBD2	TRBJ2-3	ASSLVPIAGGLDTQY
TRBV5-1	-	-	ASSNWEGQGVDEQY
TRBV3-1	TRBD2	TRBJ2-3	ASSQIPAGGDHTQY
TRBV6-2/TRBV6-3	-	TRBJ2-1	ASGNRDLDEQF
TRBV18	TRBD1	TRBJ1-2	ASSPQGAFSPNYGYT
TRBV5-1	-	TRBJ1-2	ASSLDLGQYGYT
TRBV20-1	TRBD1	TRBJ2-7	SARIGDRVYEQY
TRBV5-1	-	TRBJ2-5	ASSFDLAQETQY
TRBV7-3	TRBD1	TRBJ2-4	ASSYGQGANIQY
TRBV15	-	TRBJ2-3	ATSREYFGGTQY
TRBV6-6	-	TRBJ2-1	ASSSWTTPEDEQF
TRBV29-1	TRBD2	TRBJ2-1	SVGGLAGNYNEQF
TRBV5-5	-	TRBJ1-1	ASSLWPSMNTEAF
TRBV5-1	TRBD2	TRBJ2-3	ASSLGSSGGTDTQY
TRBV10-3	-	TRBJ2-3	AIGSGAANTDTQY
TRBV20-1	TRBD1	TRBJ2-1	SAQTGVNEQF
TRBV20-1	-	TRBJ2-7	SAPSHPHWSYEQY
TRBV12-3/TRBV12-4	-	TRBJ2-7	ASSHRDGNYEQY
TRBV29-1	-	TRBJ2-1	SVERQDNEQF
TRBV29-1	TRBD1	TRBJ2-1	SGRQGAYNEQF
TRBV5-1	TRBD2	TRBJ2-5	ASSFRTSGGQETQY
TRBV2	TRBD2	TRBJ2-4	ASSDLAGIQY
TRBV11-1	-	TRBJ2-7	ASSPRRGGIVFEQY
TRBV3-1	TRBD1	TRBJ2-7	ASSQGRQGRIKSYEQY
TRBV6-5	-	TRBJ1-4	ASSYLGATNEKLF
TRBV30	TRBD1	TRBJ2-3	ACDRGFSTDTQY
TRBV20-1	TRBD2	TRBJ2-5	SAKAAGGPGNEQY
TRBV19	TRBD2	TRBJ2-2	ASSPIGLAGTWTGELF
TRBV20-1	TRBD1	TRBJ2-7	SALPGQGAYEQY
TRBV12-3/TRBV12-4	TRBD1	TRBJ1-6	ASSSERDRGHSPLH
TRBV27	-	-	ASSLGGSVGYEQY
TRBV10-3	-	TRBJ2-5	AISLKSGGETQY
TRBV5-1	TRBD1	TRBJ2-7	ASSSQPTGTSYEQY
TRBV20-1	-	TRBJ2-1	SARGPGLHNEQF
TRBV14	TRBD2	-	ASSQVRTSGPRTYEQY
TRBV5-1	TRBD1	-	ASSRGQVIYEQY
TRBV20-1	TRBD1	TRBJ1-1	SARGQGRGHTRTEAF
TRBV15	-	TRBJ1-1	ATSRGKPADTEAF
TRBV20-1	TRBD1	TRBJ1-2	SARGPTGSLSDGYT